The rows below give T cell receptor beta chains drawn from one sample of a study of cytomegalovirus exposure and HLA in healthy donors. Clones were sequenced by immunoSEQ multiplex PCR, and TCRdb holds only the in-frame ones, with some missing. This table holds roughly 130,000 clones, roughly 70% found once. Material for sequencing was PBMCs. These TCRs come from a man aged 18 to 30 in good health and CMV-seropositive. Both conserved end residues are part of each CDR3. A D gene is named only where the DNA matches it firmly. Size values are once, few and many counts, or a class for expanded clones, and some rows have none.

d_gene	abundance	v_gene	j_gene	CDR3aa	CDR3nt
TRBD2	few	TRBV10-2	TRBJ2-1	CASASWGGSYNEQFF	TGCGCCAGCGCCTCATGGGGGGGGTCCTACAATGAGCAGTTCTTC
-	-	TRBV28	TRBJ1-2	CASTEVGGYGYTF	TGTGCCAGCACCGAGGTCGGGGGCTATGGCTACACCTTC
TRBD1	-	TRBV28	TRBJ2-4	CASNLDRLAKNIQYF	TGTGCCAGCAACCTGGACAGGCTAGCCAAAAACATTCAGTACTTC
-	-	TRBV27	TRBJ2-7	CASTDRIRKQYF	TGTGCCAGCACCGACAGGATTCGTAAGCAGTACTTC
TRBD2	few	TRBV2	TRBJ2-3	CASSDNLAGVSDTQYF	TGTGCCAGCAGTGATAATCTGGCGGGAGTGTCGGATACGCAGTATTTT
TRBD2	-	TRBV7-2	TRBJ2-5	CASSRGLAGGGETQYF	TGTGCCAGCAGCCGCGGACTAGCGGGAGGGGGAGAGACCCAGTACTTC
TRBD2	few	TRBV6-5	TRBJ2-7	CASSYSTSGF	TGTGCCAGCAGTTACTCGACTAGCGGCTTC
-	-	TRBV2	TRBJ2-1	CASSENGIHEQFF	TGTGCCAGCAGTGAGAACGGTATCCATGAGCAGTTCTTC
TRBD1	-	TRBV7-9	TRBJ2-1	CASSGQTGWDEQFF	TGTGCCAGCAGCGGGCAGACAGGGTGGGATGAGCAGTTCTTC
-	-	TRBV6-5	TRBJ2-7	CASSYKLLLSSYEQYF	TGTGCCAGCAGTTATAAATTGCTCCTTAGCTCCTACGAGCAGTACTTC
-	-	TRBV6-4	TRBJ2-3	CASSDYAASTDTQYF	TGTGCCAGCAGTGACTATGCTGCGAGCACAGATACGCAGTATTTT
TRBD2	once	TRBV5-6	TRBJ2-7	CASSTGLAGDEQYF	TGTGCCAGCAGCACCGGACTAGCGGGAGACGAGCAGTACTTC
TRBD1	-	TRBV19	TRBJ2-2	CASRDRGDTGELFF	TGTGCCAGTAGGGACAGGGGTGACACCGGGGAGCTGTTTTTT
TRBD2	-	TRBV19	TRBJ2-7	CASSRKTSGGYEQYF	TGTGCCAGTAGTAGAAAGACTAGCGGGGGCTACGAGCAGTACTTC
TRBD1	-	TRBV7-6	TRBJ1-5	CASSPNTGEQPQHF	TGTGCCAGCAGCCCGAATACAGGGGAACAGCCCCAGCATTTT
-	-	TRBV6-4	TRBJ1-4	CAPWGEDEKLFF	TGTGCCCCGTGGGGGGAGGATGAAAAACTGTTTTTT
TRBD1	few	TRBV28	TRBJ2-7	CASSLDRGFSYEQYF	TGTGCCAGCAGTTTAGACAGGGGGTTTTCCTACGAGCAGTACTTC
TRBD2	few	TRBV14	TRBJ2-7	CASSPNSGIPYEQYF	TGTGCCAGCAGCCCAAATAGCGGGATCCCCTACGAGCAGTACTTC
TRBD2	-	TRBV7-3	TRBJ2-7	CASSPTGRAYEQYF	TGTGCCAGCAGCCCCACCGGGAGGGCCTACGAGCAGTACTTC
TRBD2	-	TRBV2	TRBJ2-1	CASKGTSDYNEQFF	TGTGCCAGCAAGGGGACTAGCGACTACAATGAGCAGTTCTTC
TRBD1	few	TRBV6-6	TRBJ2-7	CASSYGDSSYEQYF	TGTGCCAGCAGTTACGGGGACAGCTCCTACGAGCAGTACTTC
TRBD1	-	TRBV28	TRBJ1-1	CASRRQGRLNTEAFF	TGTGCCAGCAGACGACAGGGGAGACTGAACACTGAAGCTTTCTTT
TRBD2	-	TRBV30	TRBJ2-7	CAWSAGGRGQYF	TGTGCCTGGAGTGCGGGGGGTAGGGGGCAGTACTTC
-	-	TRBV10-3	TRBJ1-1	CAMRSSGVNTEAFF	TGTGCCATGAGAAGCTCAGGGGTAAACACTGAAGCTTTCTTT
-	-	TRBV27	TRBJ1-5	CASRRTGLGNQPQHF	TGTGCCAGCAGGAGAACAGGGCTTGGCAATCAGCCCCAGCATTTT
TRBD1	once	TRBV13	TRBJ1-2	CASSPGQGAYGYTF	TGTGCCAGCAGCCCAGGACAGGGGGCTTATGGCTACACCTTC
-	few	TRBV6-5	TRBJ1-1	CASSYWVGGGTEAFF	TGTGCCAGCAGTTACTGGGTGGGGGGGGGAACTGAAGCTTTCTTT
TRBD2	-	TRBV4-3	TRBJ2-7	CASSQGLAGTYEQYF	TGCGCCAGCAGCCAGGGACTAGCGGGAACCTACGAGCAGTACTTC
-	-	TRBV14	TRBJ1-2	CASSGGGYGYTF	TGTGCCAGCAGCGGGGGAGGCTATGGCTACACCTTC
-	-	TRBV4-1	TRBJ2-7	CASSFEEGATPYEQYF	TGCGCCAGCAGCTTCGAGGAGGGGGCAACACCCTACGAGCAGTACTTC
-	-	TRBV28	TRBJ2-2	CASERGTGELFF	TGTGCCAGTGAGAGGGGGACCGGGGAGCTGTTTTTT
-	few	TRBV4-3	TRBJ2-1	CASSQDLVATRFF	TGCGCCAGCAGCCAAGATTTGGTAGCCACCAGGTTCTTC
TRBD2	few	TRBV29-1	TRBJ2-1	CSVITSGGVGEYYEQFF	TGCAGCGTTATCACTAGCGGGGGAGTCGGGGAGTATTATGAGCAGTTCTTC
-	-	TRBV27	TRBJ2-2	CASSPRSSGISSGGELFF	TGTGCCAGCAGTCCGAGATCCTCAGGGATTAGTTCCGGCGGGGAGCTGTTTTTT
TRBD2	-	TRBV5-4	TRBJ2-2	CASSLDLAGGLNTGELFF	TGTGCCAGCAGCTTGGATCTCGCGGGAGGTTTGAACACCGGGGAGCTGTTTTTT
-	-	TRBV28	TRBJ2-3	CASSFRNSPYPSTDTQYF	TGTGCCAGCAGTTTCCGGAACAGCCCCTACCCTAGCACAGATACGCAGTATTTT
-	few	TRBV28	TRBJ2-4	CASSWTSGAKNIQYF	TGTGCCAGCAGTTGGACCAGCGGGGCCAAAAACATTCAGTACTTC
TRBD2	-	TRBV7-3	TRBJ2-1	CASGLSGNTYNEQFF	TGTGCCAGCGGCTTAAGCGGGAACACCTACAATGAGCAGTTCTTC
TRBD1	-	TRBV7-9	TRBJ1-3	CASSLGDRGSGNTIYF	TGTGCCAGCAGCTTAGGGGACAGGGGTTCTGGAAACACCATATATTTT
-	-	TRBV5-4	TRBJ1-4	CASSSSGSINEKLFF	TGTGCCAGCAGCAGTAGCGGGAGTATAAATGAAAAACTGTTTTTT
-	once	TRBV7-8	TRBJ2-2	CASSSHNTGELFF	TGTGCCAGCAGCTCCCATAACACCGGGGAGCTGTTTTTT
TRBD2	-	TRBV19	TRBJ2-3	CASSGLAGVADTQYF	TGTGCCAGTAGTGGACTAGCGGGAGTTGCAGATACGCAGTATTTT
TRBD1	-	TRBV7-3	TRBJ2-7	CASSFRGTGSYEQYF	TGTGCCAGCAGCTTCCGCGGGACAGGGAGCTACGAGCAGTACTTC
-	-	TRBV29-1	TRBJ1-4	CSTRRRANEKLFF	TGCAGCACGCGGAGGCGGGCTAATGAAAAACTGTTTTTT
-	-	TRBV20-1	TRBJ1-2	CSAAGGGYTF	TGCAGTGCTGCGGGCGGGGGCTACACCTTC
TRBD1	-	TRBV6-4	TRBJ2-6	CASRGQGAGGANVLTF	TGTGCCAGCAGAGGACAGGGGGCGGGAGGGGCCAACGTCCTGACTTTC
TRBD2	-	TRBV6-5	TRBJ2-7	CATRLAASYEQYF	TGTGCCACCCGACTAGCGGCTTCCTACGAGCAGTACTTC
-	few	TRBV1	TRBJ2-2	CTSSPEGQADTGELFF	TGCACCAGCAGCCCAGAGGGACAGGCGGACACCGGGGAGCTGTTTTTT
TRBD1	-	TRBV2	TRBJ2-2	CASTRTGGRNTGELFF	TGTGCCAGCACCAGGACAGGGGGCAGGAACACCGGGGAGCTGTTTTTT